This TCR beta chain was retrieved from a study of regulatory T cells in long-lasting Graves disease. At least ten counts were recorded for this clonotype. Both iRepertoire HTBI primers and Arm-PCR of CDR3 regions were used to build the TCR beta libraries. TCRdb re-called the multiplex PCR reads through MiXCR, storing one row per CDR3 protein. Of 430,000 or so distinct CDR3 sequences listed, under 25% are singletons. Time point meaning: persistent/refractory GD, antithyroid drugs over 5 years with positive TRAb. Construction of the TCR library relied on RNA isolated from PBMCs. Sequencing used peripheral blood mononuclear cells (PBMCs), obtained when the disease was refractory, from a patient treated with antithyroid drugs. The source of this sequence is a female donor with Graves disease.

CDR3 sequence: CASSWMERPVSYEQYF. CDR3 in DNA: TGTGCCAGCAGTTGGATGGAGCGGCCCGTCTCCTACGAGCAGTACTTC. This sequence joins TRBV28 and TRBJ2-7; D perhaps matches TRBD2 (5 bases). The CDR3 extends over 16 amino acids. The germline V gene has CDR1 MDHEN and CDR2 SYDVKM. V lost 4 bases, J lost 0 bases, and 16 bases lay in between.